This T cell receptor beta chain was documented in a study of OX40 agonist ivuxolimab in advanced cancers. About the study: The group had a mean age of about 65 years, ranged from about 20 to 80, and was less than 85% male. Study-wide results and limits: On average, a greater number of expanded clones characterised CD8+ T cells relative to CD4+. Clonal expansion was seen in CD4+ and CD8+ blood T cells by week 6 at 0.1 to 3.0 mg/kg.

Measured with immunoSEQ multiplex PCR; TCRdb has only the in-frame clones, and not every one. The table lists 100,000 to 150,000 clones, 85% to 95% of them singletons. On cycle 4 day 1 and cycle 7 day 1, as well as at baseline, blood was sampled. About this clone itself: Its target is not known.

The specimen was CD4+ or CD8+ T cells sorted from blood, collected in a trial of the OX40 agonist ivuxolimab. This clonotype originated in an adult with an advanced solid tumor such as melanoma, head and neck, liver or kidney cancer.

CDR3 sequence: CASRARQGPPYEQYF. As DNA, the CDR3 is TGTGCCAGCAGGGCAAGACAGGGTCCCCCCTACGAGCAGTACTTC. The rearrangement joins TRBV5-8 to TRBJ2-7; 7 bases map to TRBD1. Per germline, CDR1 SGHTS and CDR2 YDEGEE. The V and J ends lost 5 bases and 2 bases, in that order; junction bases with no gene match: 10. This CDR3 is built from 15 residues. Full variable domain (remainder filled in from reference TRBV5-8 and TRBJ2-7): EAGVTQSPTHLIKTRGQQATLRCSPISGHTSVYWYQQALGLGLQFLLWYDEGEERNRGNFPPRFSGRQFPNYSSELNVNALELEDSALYLCASRARQGPPYEQYFGPGTRLTVT.